Below, 20 T cell receptor beta chains from the same sample are listed, as sequenced in a study of shared T cell receptors in the human thymus. The assay was immunoSEQ multiplex PCR, and TCRdb's table has in-frame clones only and misses some. The table has 720,000 or so clones, 80% to 90% seen once; the top ten hold 0.0095% to 0.011%. The same data also contributed to another study, on human thymus T cells.

Sequencing was performed on thymocytes. Source of these receptors: a girl under three years old with a congenital heart defect.

J is TRBJ1-4 and V is TRBV2, with TRBD1 as a possible D gene (6 bases). V lost 7 bases to trimming and J lost 5 bases, with 11 bases between them. Germline V gives CDR1 SNHLY, CDR2 FYNNEI. This CDR3 has 13 amino acids. CDR3 loop: CASKTGSNEKLFF. Here the CDR3 DNA reads TGTGCCAGCAAGACAGGCTCAAATGAAAAACTGTTTTTT.

CDR3 sequence reads: CASSIDRAEAFF. CDR3 nucleotides: TGTGCCAGTAGTATAGACAGGGCTGAAGCTTTCTTT. The V call is TRBV19, the J call TRBJ1-1, with D perhaps matching TRBD1 (5 bases). Germline CDR1 LNHDA, CDR2 SQIVND (reference sequence). The CDR3 covers 12 residues. V lost 0 bases, J lost 6 bases, and 5 bases lay in between.

The chain combines TRBV2 with TRBJ2-3, with 10 bases identical to TRBD1. The V gene's germline CDR1 is SNHLY and CDR2 FYNNEI. With 4 bases clipped from V and 2 bases from J, the junction kept 6 bases outside the gene matches. The length of the CDR3 is 16 residues. CDR3 in amino acids: CASSGDRGQFTDTQYF. In DNA, the CDR3 is TGTGCCAGCAGTGGGGACAGGGGTCAATTCACAGATACGCAGTATTTT.

V usage is TRBV19 and J usage is TRBJ2-5; maybe TRBD2 (5 bases). This CDR3 contains 15 residues. The germline gives CDR1 LNHDA, CDR2 SQIVND (reference sequence). The V gene lost 3 bases and the J gene lost 5 bases, with 16 bases spanning the gap. The CDR3 DNA sequence: TGTGCCAGTAGTATGGCAGAGGGCCATAGGGAGACCCAGTACTTC. It encodes CASSMAEGHRETQYF.

J is TRBJ1-5 and V is TRBV2, with TRBD1 as a possible D gene (6 bases). V was clipped by 5 bases and J by 0 bases, with 11 bases between them. The CDR3 spans 15 residues. The germline CDR1 and CDR2 sequences are SNHLY and FYNNEI. The CDR3 DNA sequence: TGTGCCAGCAGTCCCCAGGGGTATAGCAATCAGCCCCAGCATTTT. It yields the protein CASSPQGYSNQPQHF.

DNA for the CDR3: TGCGCCAGCAGCCAAGATTTAGGGGGAAGGCAGTACTTC. Its translation: CASSQDLGGRQYF. This chain uses TRBV4-3 with TRBJ2-7; possible D gene TRBD1, 6 bases. The V gene lost 0 bases and the J gene lost 9 bases, with 12 bases spanning the gap. This CDR3 region has 13 residues. Germline V CDR1 and CDR2: LGHNA, YSLEER.

This sequence joins TRBV6-5 and TRBJ1-1; D may be TRBD1 (6 bases). CDR3 length equals 14 residues. The V end lost 6 bases, the J end lost 7 bases, and 18 bases lay between the germline ends. Germline V gene data show CDR1 as MNHEY and CDR2 as SVGAGI. The CDR3: CASSDGTPRVEAFF. CDR3 coding DNA: TGTGCCAGCAGCGATGGGACACCGAGGGTTGAAGCTTTCTTT.

V gene TRBV9 combines with J gene TRBJ1-4; 7 bases agree with TRBD1. Germline CDR1 reads SGDLS; CDR2 reads YYNGEE. Trimming removed 0 bases from V and 5 bases from J; junction bases left unmatched: 7. CDR3 size: 16 residues. The CDR3 is CASSVVGDSANEKLFF. As DNA, the CDR3 is TGTGCCAGCAGCGTAGTCGGGGACAGCGCAAATGAAAAACTGTTTTTT. Full variable domain (rest looked up from reference TRBV9 and TRBJ1-4): DSGVTQTPKHLITATGQRVTLRCSPRSGDLSVYWYQQSLDQGLQFLIQYYNGEERAKGNILERFSAQQFPDLHSELNLSSLELGDSALYFCASSVVGDSANEKLFFGSGTQLSVL.

CDR3 nucleotide sequence: TGTGCCAGCAGCGGGAACAGGGTGTCCATCGGAAACACCATATATTTT. Its translation: CASSGNRVSIGNTIYF. V and J are TRBV9 and TRBJ1-3, with a possible D match to TRBD1 (6 bases). This CDR3 has 16 residues. Per germline, CDR1 SGDLS and CDR2 YYNGEE. V lost 3 bases and J 4 bases, leaving 17 bases between the germline ends. The full variable domain, its missing parts supplied by reference TRBV9 and TRBJ1-3, is DSGVTQTPKHLITATGQRVTLRCSPRSGDLSVYWYQQSLDQGLQFLIQYYNGEERAKGNILERFSAQQFPDLHSELNLSSLELGDSALYFCASSGNRVSIGNTIYFGEGSWLTVV.

The chain links TRBV6-4 to TRBJ1-1; 7 positions agree with TRBD1. The germline CDR1 and CDR2 sequences are MRHNA and SNTAGT. J lost 0 bases, V lost 5 bases, and 3 bases had no gene match. The CDR3 is made up of 14 amino acids. DNA of the CDR3: TGTGCCAGCAGTCGGACAGGCATGAACACTGAAGCTTTCTTT. It encodes CASSRTGMNTEAFF.

V usage is TRBV28 and J usage is TRBJ2-3; tentative D call: TRBD2 (6 bases). The CDR3 has 16 amino acids. V was cut by 3 bases and J by 5 bases, with 18 bases left in between. Germline assignment: CDR1 MDHEN and CDR2 SYDVKM. CDR3 DNA sequence: TGTGCCAGCAGTTTGGTCAGACTGACCGGGGGAGATACGCAGTATTTT. It is translated as CASSLVRLTGGDTQYF.

V and J are TRBV11-2 and TRBJ2-2; D not resolved. V was cut by 2 bases and J by 3 bases, with 7 bases left in between. CDR3 length equals 14 residues. Germline CDR1 SGHAT, CDR2 FQNNGV. DNA for the CDR3: TGTGCCAGCAGCTTAACGAGTTACACCGGGGAGCTGTTTTTT. The encoded protein is CASSLTSYTGELFF.

The chain joins TRBV11-2 to TRBJ2-5, with D perhaps matching TRBD1 (7 bases). The CDR3 loop spans 17 amino acids. Germline V gives CDR1 SGHAT, CDR2 FQNNGV. The V end was cut by 5 bases, the J end by 1 base, with 20 bases between. The CDR3 sequence: CASSPRGTGVTQETQYF. CDR3 nucleotides: TGTGCCAGCAGCCCCAGGGGGACGGGGGTGACCCAAGAGACCCAGTACTTC.

This clone was recorded once. The rearrangement uses TRBV5-5 and TRBJ2-5; 9 nucleotides line up with TRBD1. Per the germline V gene, CDR1 is SGHKS and CDR2 is YYEKEE (reference sequence). This CDR3 region has 16 residues. With V trimmed by 2 bases and J by 4 bases, 9 bases remained unmatched. CDR3 DNA: TGTGCCAGCAGCTTACAGGGGGCTTACGAGGGAGAGACCCAGTACTTC. Translated: CASSLQGAYEGETQYF.

The chain employs TRBV5-4 and TRBJ1-2; D gene ambiguous. V dropped 4 bases and J dropped 7 bases, with 17 bases sitting between them. From germline, CDR1 is SGHNT and CDR2 YYREEE (reference sequence). This CDR3 has 14 residues. Here the CDR3 reads CASSPGRGSSGYTF. For the CDR3, the DNA is TGTGCCAGCAGCCCTGGTAGAGGGTCAAGTGGCTACACCTTC.

This clone appeared a few times. The chain uses TRBV15 and TRBJ1-6, with 10 bases matching TRBD1. With 3 bases clipped from V and 7 bases from J, the junction kept 0 bases outside the gene matches. Germline V gene data show CDR1 as LNHNV and CDR2 as YYDKDF (reference sequence). The length of the CDR3 is 14 residues. The CDR3 is CATSRDRGNSPLHF. CDR3 DNA sequence: TGTGCCACCAGCAGGGACAGGGGGAATTCACCCCTCCACTTT.

The CDR3 loop is CASSLGPRRGTGELFF. CDR3 nucleotide sequence: TGTGCCAGCAGTTTAGGGCCCCGACGGGGCACCGGGGAGCTGTTTTTT. V usage is TRBV28 and J usage is TRBJ2-2, with D possibly matching TRBD2 (5 bases). V dropped 2 bases and J dropped 4 bases, with 14 bases sitting between them. Looked up from germline, CDR1 is MDHEN and CDR2 is SYDVKM. This CDR3 is built from 16 residues.

The chain is built from TRBV2 and TRBJ1-2; 8 nucleotides align to TRBD1. The CDR3 is 13 amino acids. CDR1 and CDR2 from the germline V gene are SNHLY and FYNNEI. Losses at the gene ends were 2 bases for V and 5 bases for J; bases not matched to a gene: 1. In nucleotides, the CDR3 is TGTGCCAGCAGTGAATACAGGGGGTATGGCTACACCTTC. This sequence encodes CASSEYRGYGYTF.

Details on this clone: The identical CDR3 is also encoded by other nucleotide sequences in the sample. The chain uses TRBV10-3 and TRBJ1-5, with 11 bases matching TRBD1. The trim removed 8 bases at V and 4 bases at J, leaving 4 bases unmatched. The CDR3 length is 14 residues. CDR1 ENHRY and CDR2 SYGVKD come from the germline V gene. The CDR3 DNA sequence: TGTGCCATCTCGGGACAGGGGGGTAATCAGCCCCAGCATTTT. Translating gives CAISGQGGNQPQHF.

This clone was seen a few times. CDR3 DNA: TGTGCCAGCCTGTGGTGTCGGCGGGGGGTCCAGCATCATAACTACGAGCAGTACTTC. This codes for CASLWCRRGVQHHNYEQYF. J is TRBJ2-7 and V is TRBV28; 8 nucleotides agree with TRBD2. V was pared by 8 bases and J by 3 bases, with 24 bases of the junction left unmatched. Germline V gene sequence: CDR1 MDHEN, CDR2 SYDVKM. This CDR3 has 19 amino acids.